The sample holds a few counts of the clone carrying this T cell receptor (beta chain). The antigen is unknown. Trimming pared 4 bases from V and 3 bases from J, leaving 19 bases between. This CDR3 has 16 amino acids. Germline loops: CDR1 MNHEY, CDR2 SVGAGI. Time point specified: persistent/refractory GD, antithyroid drugs over 5 years with positive TRAb. RNA from PBMCs was the source of the TCR library. Diagnoses of Graves' disease were made by American Thyroid Association guidelines. The sample belongs to a study of regulatory T cells in long-lasting Graves disease. Broader study findings: Under persistent disease, TRBV28, TRBJ1-2 and TRBJ2-5 were used preferentially.

CDR3 regions were amplified by Arm-PCR using iRepertoire HTBI primers to build TCR beta libraries. TCRdb re-derived calls from the multiplex PCR reads in MiXCR, one entry per CDR3 protein. The sample shows some 470,000 distinct CDR3 sequences, around a fifth of them seen only once. The clonotype comes from a female donor with Graves disease. Sample: peripheral blood mononuclear cells (PBMCs), taken when the disease was refractory, from a patient treated with antithyroid drugs. This rearrangement joins TRBV6-5 to TRBJ2-7, with D maybe TRBD1 (5 bases). CDR3 DNA: TGTGCCAGCAGTTCTCAGGGTCATATGTGGTTCTACGAGCAGTACTTC. The encoded protein is CASSSQGHMWFYEQYF.